The 9 T cell receptor beta chains presented below share a single source sample, sequenced in a study of metastatic and nonmetastatic thyroid tumors. No patient received treatment before thyroid surgery. MiXCR re-clonotyped the PCR reads for TCRdb. The data contain over 35,000 clones, 13% of them singletons. The specimen was blood. These receptors originate from a female donor with papillary thyroid cancer or a benign thyroid nodule (not recorded which). Some clones in this sample may be carry-over from other donors' samples.

This clone was detected a few times. The rearrangement uses TRBV28 and TRBJ2-1, with 8 bases that match TRBD2. The V segment lost 7 bases and the J segment 7 bases; nucleotides outside the gene matches: 9. The length of the CDR3 is 14 residues. CDR1 MDHEN and CDR2 SYDVKM come from the germline V gene. In DNA form, the CDR3 reads TGTGCCAGCACCCTTGATAGCGGGAAGAATGAGCAGTTCTTC. The encoded protein is CASTLDSGKNEQFF.

This clone was seen at least ten times. The rearrangement joins TRBV20-1 to TRBJ2-1, with a possible D match to TRBD1 (7 bases). Per germline, CDR1 DFQATT and CDR2 SNEGSKA (reference sequence). The V end lost 5 bases, the J end lost 3 bases, and 17 bases lay between the germline ends. The CDR3 covers 15 residues. The CDR3 loop is CSAQGGTVSYNEQFF. The CDR3 bases are TGCAGTGCTCAAGGGGGGACAGTGAGCTACAATGAGCAGTTCTTC.

To note about this clone: No conserved phenylalanine or tryptophan is present at the end of the CDR3, so a read error is the likely explanation. The chain carries TRBV7-8 and TRBJ1-2; 8 nucleotides line up with TRBD1. V lost 3 bases to trimming and J lost 1 base; unmatched junction nucleotides: 10. This CDR3 region has 17 residues. Germline CDR1 is SGHVS and CDR2 is FQNEAQ. This CDR3 is CASSLRQTGELNYGYTL. CDR3 DNA: TGTGCCAGCAGCTTGCGCCAGACAGGGGAGCTTAACTATGGCTACACCCTC.

This clone is deemed medium-sized. This chain uses TRBV6-1 with TRBJ1-3; no firm D call. This CDR3 has 14 residues. Germline V gene data show CDR1 as MNHNS and CDR2 as SASEGT. The V end was cut by 7 bases, the J end by 2 bases, with 12 bases between. The CDR3 region is CASTSWAAGNTIYF. CDR3 coding DNA: TGTGCCAGCACCAGCTGGGCGGCTGGAAACACCATATATTTT.

This clone was recorded at least ten times. Other nucleotide sequences in the sample specify the same CDR3. The rearrangement joins TRBV15 to TRBJ2-2, with D possibly being TRBD1 (5 bases). The V and J ends lost 1 base and 0 bases respectively, with 9 bases between them. Germline CDR1 and CDR2: LNHNV and YYDKDF (reference sequence). The CDR3 is made up of 16 amino acids. CDR3 nucleotide sequence: TGTGCCACCAGCAGAGTGACAGCCGCGAACACCGGGGAGCTGTTTTTT. The encoded protein is CATSRVTAANTGELFF.

This clone showed up many times. At one boundary the junction diverges from the germline segment, which might be a read error. The chain employs TRBV7-7 and TRBJ2-1; D might be TRBD2 (5 bases). The CDR3 is 13 residues long. The germline CDR1 and CDR2 sequences are SSHAT and FNYEAQ (reference sequence). DNA of the CDR3: TGTGCTAGCAGCAAAGCCGGTCTAGCTGAGCAGTTCTTC. Its protein is CASSKAGLAEQFF.

This clone occurred many times. The V call is TRBV19, the J call TRBJ1-4; 9 bases agree with TRBD1. Germline CDR1 and CDR2: LNHDA and SQIVND (reference sequence). V trimming: 6 bases; J trimming: 7 bases; junction bases outside the gene matches: 3. CDR3 size: 13 residues. CDR3 sequence: CASRTGGFEKLFF. As DNA, the CDR3 is TGTGCCAGTAGAACAGGGGGCTTTGAAAAACTGTTTTTT.

At least ten counts were recorded for this clone. This chain joins TRBV7-2 and TRBJ1-3; D not certain. The V end lost 2 bases, the J end lost 0 bases, and 8 bases lay between the germline ends. Germline CDR1 is SGHTA and CDR2 is FQGNSA. This CDR3 spans 15 amino acids. CDR3: CASSLLSISGNTIYF. DNA of the CDR3: TGTGCCAGCAGCTTATTATCCATCTCTGGAAACACCATATATTTT.

This clone showed up many times. The genes are TRBV2 and TRBJ2-1; D ambiguous. Looked up from germline, CDR1 is SNHLY and CDR2 is FYNNEI. Between the trimmed V and J ends, which lost 4 bases and 0 bases, there was a span of 4 bases. The CDR3 is made up of 13 amino acids. The CDR3 coding sequence is TGTGCCAGCAGTGGGAGCTCCTACAATGAGCAGTTCTTC. Its protein is CASSGSSYNEQFF.